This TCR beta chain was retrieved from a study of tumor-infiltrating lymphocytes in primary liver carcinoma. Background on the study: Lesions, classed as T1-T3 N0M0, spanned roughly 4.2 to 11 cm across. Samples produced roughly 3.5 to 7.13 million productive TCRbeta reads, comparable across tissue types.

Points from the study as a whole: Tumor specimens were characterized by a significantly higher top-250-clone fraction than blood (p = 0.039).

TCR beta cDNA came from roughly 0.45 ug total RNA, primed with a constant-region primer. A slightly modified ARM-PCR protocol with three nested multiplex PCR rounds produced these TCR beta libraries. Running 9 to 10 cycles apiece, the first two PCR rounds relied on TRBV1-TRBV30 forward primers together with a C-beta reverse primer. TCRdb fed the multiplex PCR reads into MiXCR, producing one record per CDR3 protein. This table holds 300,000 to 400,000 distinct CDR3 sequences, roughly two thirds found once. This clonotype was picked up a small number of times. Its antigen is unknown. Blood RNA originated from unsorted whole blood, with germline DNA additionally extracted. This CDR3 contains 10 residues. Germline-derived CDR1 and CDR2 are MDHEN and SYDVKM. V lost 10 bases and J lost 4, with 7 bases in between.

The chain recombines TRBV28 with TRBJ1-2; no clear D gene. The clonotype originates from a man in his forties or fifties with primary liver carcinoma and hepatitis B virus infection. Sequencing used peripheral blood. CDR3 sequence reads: CATSAYGYTF. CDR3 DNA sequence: TGTGCCACCTCTGCCTATGGCTACACCTTC.